This TCR beta chain was profiled in a study of cytomegalovirus exposure and HLA in healthy donors. Sequencing used immunoSEQ multiplex PCR; TCRdb keeps in-frame clones, though not all of them. The sample has tens of thousands of clones, around 90% seen once; the top ten hold about 1.9%. V lost 3 bases to trimming and J lost 0 bases, with 13 bases between them. Germline CDR1 SGHRS, CDR2 YFSETQ. The CDR3 is 16 residues long. Sequenced: PBMCs. This sequence was found in a man between 25 and 39 years old in good health and CMV-seronegative. The J gene is TRBJ2-4, the V gene TRBV5-1; D perhaps matches TRBD1 (7 bases). The CDR3 protein is CASSSQGGIAKNIQYF. In nucleotides, the CDR3 is TGCGCCAGCAGCTCTCAGGGGGGAATAGCCAAAAACATTCAGTACTTC.